A single sample is the source of the 26 T cell receptor beta chains below, sequenced in a study of shared clonotypes between healthy human individuals. CD8 cells regarded as naive lacked CD45RO, were positively chosen for CCR7, and omitted terminally differentiated effector memory CD45RA+ cells. TCRdb keeps only in-frame clones here, not all; method: immunoSEQ multiplex PCR. The repertoire holds 1.5 million to 2.5 million clones, with about 94% as singletons. Specimen: naive CD8+ T cells sorted from blood. These receptors all come from a young man in good health.

The J gene is TRBJ1-2, the V gene TRBV7-3; D is unclear. The CDR3 is made up of 13 amino acids. V lost 3 bases and J lost 5, with 10 bases in between. Germline CDR1 SGHTA, CDR2 FQGTGA. The chain's CDR3 is CASSFSLTYGYTF. DNA for the CDR3: TGTGCCAGCAGCTTCTCCTTGACGTATGGCTACACCTTC.

This rearrangement joins TRBV5-5 to TRBJ2-1, with D perhaps TRBD2 (6 bases). Trimming pared 3 bases from V and 9 bases from J, leaving 13 bases between. Germline CDR1 is SGHKS and CDR2 is YYEKEE (reference sequence). The length of the CDR3 is 13 residues. The CDR3: CASSSGSGVEQFF. The CDR3 DNA reads as TGTGCCAGCAGCTCCGGTTCGGGGGTTGAGCAGTTCTTC. Using reference TRBV5-5 and TRBJ2-1 for the parts outside the CDR3, the full variable domain is DAGVTQSPTHLIKTRGQQVTLRCSPISGHKSVSWYQQVLGQGPQFIFQYYEKEERGRGNFPDRFSARQFPNYSSELNVNALLLGDSALYLCASSSGSGVEQFFGPGTRLTVL.

V gene TRBV7-9 combines with J gene TRBJ1-2; TRBD1 matches 7 bases. With V trimmed by 3 bases and J by 2 bases, 6 bases remained unmatched. This CDR3 comprises 15 residues. In germline, CDR1 is SEHNR, CDR2 FQNEAQ (reference sequence). CDR3 loop: CASSFSDRPNYGYTF. The CDR3 DNA reads TGTGCCAGCAGCTTCTCGGACAGGCCCAACTATGGCTACACCTTC.

The genes are TRBV13 and TRBJ1-1, with D possibly matching TRBD1 (5 bases). The CDR3 has 15 residues. Trimming removed 2 bases at V and 0 bases at J, with 10 bases between. The V gene's germline CDR1 is PRHDT and CDR2 FYEKMQ (reference sequence). CDR3 sequence: CASSLTGDLNTEAFF. The CDR3 DNA sequence: TGTGCCAGCAGCTTAACAGGCGATTTGAACACTGAAGCTTTCTTT. Complete variable domain (other parts from reference TRBV13 and TRBJ1-1): AAGVIQSPRHLIKEKRETATLKCYPIPRHDTVYWYQQGPGQDPQFLISFYEKMQSDKGSIPDRFSAQQFSDYHSELNMSSLELGDSALYFCASSLTGDLNTEAFFGQGTRLTVV.

The V and J genes are TRBV9 and TRBJ2-3, with D hard to call. The germline V gene has CDR1 SGDLS and CDR2 YYNGEE. V gave up 4 bases and J gave up 2 bases, with 8 bases separating them. The CDR3 loop spans 13 amino acids. The CDR3 loop reads CASSPHNTDTQYF. The CDR3 DNA sequence: TGTGCCAGCAGCCCCCACAACACAGATACGCAGTATTTT. Complete variable domain (other parts from reference TRBV9 and TRBJ2-3): DSGVTQTPKHLITATGQRVTLRCSPRSGDLSVYWYQQSLDQGLQFLIQYYNGEERAKGNILERFSAQQFPDLHSELNLSSLELGDSALYFCASSPHNTDTQYFGPGTRLTVL.

The chain is built from TRBV7-2 and TRBJ2-1, with D maybe TRBD1 (5 bases). This CDR3 is built from 15 residues. Looked up from germline, CDR1 is SGHTA and CDR2 is FQGNSA. The ends were cut back, 6 bases at V and 0 bases at J, with 12 bases in the middle. CDR3 nucleotides: TGTGCCAGCAGATATCAGGGTAGCTCCTACAATGAGCAGTTCTTC. It is translated as CASRYQGSSYNEQFF.

This chain links TRBV19 with TRBJ2-7; tentative D call: TRBD2 (5 bases). Per germline, CDR1 LNHDA and CDR2 SQIVND (reference sequence). The germline V and J ends were trimmed by 9 bases and 2 bases, with 14 bases remaining between them. The CDR3 contains 13 residues. CDR3 bases: TGTGCCAGGGGAGCGCGACCTACCTACGAGCAGTACTTC. Translated, it gives CARGARPTYEQYF.

This rearrangement joins TRBV6-5 to TRBJ1-2; D may be TRBD1 (6 bases). The CDR3 is 15 residues long. V dropped 2 bases and J dropped 1 base, with 11 bases sitting between them. The germline CDR1 and CDR2 sequences are MNHEY and SVGAGI. CDR3 coding DNA: TGTGCCAGCAGTTACGCGGGGGCAAGTAACTATGGCTACACCTTC. It is translated as CASSYAGASNYGYTF.

This clone was detected only once. This sequence joins TRBV9 and TRBJ2-5; D is ambiguous. This CDR3 is 15 amino acids long. CDR1 is SGDLS and CDR2 is YYNGEE in the germline V gene. Trimming shortened V by 3 bases and J by 2 bases, and 14 bases separated the two germline ends. Here the CDR3 reads CASSGAPGRQETQYF. In nucleotides, the CDR3 is TGTGCCAGCAGCGGAGCACCCGGGCGGCAAGAGACCCAGTACTTC.

This chain links TRBV9 with TRBJ2-2, with D perhaps TRBD2 (6 bases). Germline CDR1 SGDLS, CDR2 YYNGEE. Deletions cut 0 bases from V and 2 bases from J, with 17 bases between. This CDR3 has 18 residues. Here the CDR3 DNA reads TGTGCCAGCAGCGTAGAGGAGGGACTTTTCCCTAACACCGGGGAGCTGTTTTTT. This encodes CASSVEEGLFPNTGELFF.

V is TRBV28 and J is TRBJ2-7, with D tentatively TRBD1 (6 bases). CDR3 size: 13 residues. V was cut by 1 base and J by 3 bases, with 7 bases left in between. CDR1 and CDR2 from the germline V gene are MDHEN and SYDVKM. The CDR3 here is CASSLSDSYEQYF. The CDR3 DNA is TGTGCCAGCAGTTTATCGGACAGCTACGAGCAGTACTTC.

This clone was recorded only once. The chain uses TRBV27 and TRBJ2-7, with D perhaps matching TRBD2 (6 bases). CDR1 MNHEY and CDR2 SMNVEV come from the germline V gene (reference sequence). The CDR3 consists of 16 residues. V lost 5 bases and J lost 0, with 17 bases in between. The CDR3 DNA reads as TGTGCCAGCAGTGTCGGGGGTATCTCTATCTCCTACGAGCAGTACTTC. Amino acid sequence: CASSVGGISISYEQYF.

The chain uses TRBV27 and TRBJ2-7; a possible D gene is TRBD2 (5 bases). V lost 10 bases, J lost 1 base, and 8 bases lay in between. Germline V gene sequence: CDR1 MNHEY, CDR2 SMNVEV (reference sequence). This CDR3 has 11 amino acids. CDR3 in DNA: TGTGCCACCGGGGTTTCCTACGAGCAGTACTTC. Translating it yields CATGVSYEQYF.

V gene TRBV21-1 combines with J gene TRBJ2-7; the table's D gene call, TRBD1, was not cross checked with the DNA. TRBV21-1 is noted as a pseudogene. The CDR3 is made up of 15 amino acids. The CDR3 here is CASSSRDRGLYEQYF. In DNA form, the CDR3 reads TGTGCCAGCAGCAGCCGGGACAGGGGTCTCTACGAGCAGTACTTC.

This clone came up a few times. Other DNA sequences in the sample encode the same CDR3. The chain uses TRBV4-1 and TRBJ1-1, with D perhaps matching TRBD1 (6 bases). V was cut by 4 bases and J by 1 base, with 7 bases left in between. The CDR3 contains 13 residues. The germline CDR1 and CDR2 sequences are MGHRA and YSYEKL. CDR3 bases: TGCGCCAGCAGCCCCAGGGGGAACACTGAAGCTTTCTTT. Its protein product is CASSPRGNTEAFF.

V gene TRBV5-6 combines with J gene TRBJ1-2, with unresolved D. The CDR3 totals 12 residues. The germline V and J ends were trimmed by 2 bases and 2 bases, with 4 bases remaining between them. Germline CDR1 SGHDT, CDR2 YYEEEE. The DNA for the CDR3 is TGTGCCAGCAGCTTTAAGAACTATGGCTACACCTTC. This codes for CASSFKNYGYTF.

On this clone: Other DNA sequences in the same sample also yield this CDR3. The chain is built from TRBV6-5 and TRBJ2-7; D not resolved. V was cut by 0 bases and J by 5 bases, with 11 bases left in between. Per the germline V gene, CDR1 is MNHEY and CDR2 is SVGAGI. The CDR3 has 14 amino acids. The CDR3 here is CASSYSGEYDEQYF. CDR3 DNA sequence: TGTGCCAGCAGTTACTCCGGAGAGTACGACGAGCAGTACTTC.

This chain uses TRBV7-8 with TRBJ2-7; 10 nucleotides line up with TRBD1. Germline CDR1 and CDR2: SGHVS and FQNEAQ. V lost 1 base and J lost 7; bases outside the gene matches: 19. The CDR3 loop spans 19 amino acids. CDR3 in DNA: TGTGCCAGCAGCTTAGACATTGAGTGGGGACAGGGGTTCTCGGGTGAGCAGTACTTC. This translates into CASSLDIEWGQGFSGEQYF. Full variable domain (outside the CDR3, taken from reference TRBV7-8 and TRBJ2-7): GAGVSQSPRYKVAKRGQDVALRCDPISGHVSLFWYQQALGQGPEFLTYFQNEAQLDKSGLPSDRFFAERPEGSVSTLKIQRTQQEDSAVYLCASSLDIEWGQGFSGEQYFGPGTRLTVT.

The rearrangement uses TRBV5-1 and TRBJ1-2; a possible D gene is TRBD1 (5 bases). This CDR3 contains 16 residues. Germline V gene lookup returns CDR1 SGHRS and CDR2 YFSETQ. Trimming took 7 bases from V and 4 from J, leaving 23 bases between them. CDR3 coding DNA: TGCGCCAGCCGCTCTGAGGGTCCGGGGACTGGCTATGGCTACACCTTC. Translation gives CASRSEGPGTGYGYTF.

The chain carries TRBV6-5 and TRBJ1-6; no definite D call. Looked up from germline, CDR1 is MNHEY and CDR2 is SVGAGI. Deletions cut 2 bases from V and 10 bases from J, with 6 bases between. The CDR3 is 12 amino acids. Here the CDR3 DNA reads TGTGCCAGCAGTTACCCCGGCTCACCCCTCCACTTT. Protein: CASSYPGSPLHF.

This chain uses TRBV28 with TRBJ2-7, with D tentatively TRBD2 (5 bases). Per germline, CDR1 MDHEN and CDR2 SYDVKM. The CDR3 runs to 14 residues. Deletions cut 7 bases from V and 4 bases from J, with 17 bases between. The CDR3 sequence is CASTPGFFPYEQYF. The DNA of the CDR3 is TGTGCCAGCACTCCGGGGTTTTTCCCTTACGAGCAGTACTTC.

The V and J genes are TRBV5-4 and TRBJ2-7, with D uncertain. The germline V gene has CDR1 SGHNT and CDR2 YYREEE (reference sequence). The CDR3 consists of 9 residues. V dropped 7 bases and J dropped 8 bases, with 7 bases sitting between them. Here the CDR3 DNA reads TGTGCCAGCCGTACTCAGCAGTACTTC. Protein sequence: CASRTQQYF. The whole variable domain, filled in from reference TRBV5-4 and TRBJ2-7, reads ETGVTQSPTHLIKTRGQQVTLRCSSQSGHNTVSWYQQALGQGPQFIFQYYREEENGRGNFPPRFSGLQFPNYSSELNVNALELDDSALYLCASRTQQYFGPGTRLTVT.

The V and J genes are TRBV6-6 and TRBJ2-5, with a tentative D call TRBD2 (7 bases). CDR3 length: 14 amino acids. V was cut by 5 bases and J by 1 base, with 11 bases left in between. Germline values: CDR1 MNHNY, CDR2 SVGAGI (reference sequence). The CDR3 coding sequence is TGTGCCAGCAGTACCGGGGGGCCCCAAGAGACCCAGTACTTC. As protein: CASSTGGPQETQYF.

The V gene is TRBV27, the J gene TRBJ1-2; D may be TRBD1 (6 bases). CDR3 size: 13 residues. V shed 6 bases and J shed 3 bases, with 11 bases lying between them. From germline, CDR1 is MNHEY and CDR2 SMNVEV (reference sequence). Written as DNA, the CDR3 is TGTGCCAGCAGAGAACAGGGCGACTATGGCTACACCTTC. It yields the protein CASREQGDYGYTF.

The genes are TRBV5-4 and TRBJ2-5, with D perhaps TRBD2 (6 bases). V lost 4 bases to trimming and J lost 1 base, with 17 bases between them. Germline V gene lookup returns CDR1 SGHNT and CDR2 YYREEE (reference sequence). There are 16 residues in the CDR3. This CDR3 is CASSLPLVGLQETQYF. The CDR3 DNA follows: TGTGCCAGCAGCCTTCCGTTGGTGGGACTCCAAGAGACCCAGTACTTC.

The chain is built from TRBV5-6 and TRBJ1-4; D call uncertain. CDR1 is SGHDT and CDR2 is YYEEEE in the germline V gene. The CDR3 runs to 15 residues. Trimming pared 4 bases from V and 4 bases from J, leaving 14 bases between. CDR3 DNA sequence: TGTGCCAGCAGCGGTTTCGGATCCGGTAATGAAAAACTGTTTTTT. Its translation is CASSGFGSGNEKLFF. The variable domain in full, completed from reference TRBV5-6 and TRBJ1-4, reads DAGVTQSPTHLIKTRGQQVTLRCSPKSGHDTVSWYQQALGQGPQFIFQYYEEEERQRGNFPDRFSGHQFPNYSSELNVNALLLGDSALYLCASSGFGSGNEKLFFGSGTQLSVL.